The rows below give T cell receptor beta chains drawn from one sample of a study of spatial heterogeneity in lung cancer. TCRdb recomputed calls from the 5' RACE reads with MiXCR, one row per CDR3 protein. The sample lists tens of thousands of distinct CDR3 sequences; about 6.6% were seen once. This sample comprised PBMCs, obtained at surgery. The receptors were gathered from a female donor with early-stage non-small cell lung cancer. Both conserved end residues are part of each CDR3. The order of the fields is J gene, D gene, clone size, V gene, CDR3 DNA, CDR3 protein. A D gene is named only where the DNA matches it firmly. A row's size may be missing; if present it is once, few, many or a size class.

j_call: TRBJ2-7
d_call: TRBD1
clone_size: few
v_call: TRBV18
cdr3_nt: TGTGCCAGCTCACCGCTACAGGGGGAGGAGCAGTACTTC
cdr3_aa: CASSPLQGEEQYF

j_call: TRBJ1-3
d_call: TRBD1
clone_size: few
v_call: TRBV11-2
cdr3_nt: TGTGCCAGCAGCCAGACAGGGGGAACTGGAAACACCATATATTTT
cdr3_aa: CASSQTGGTGNTIYF

j_call: TRBJ2-2
d_call: .
clone_size: few
v_call: TRBV19
cdr3_nt: TGTGCCAGCAACACCGGCGGGGAGCTGTTTTTT
cdr3_aa: CASNTGGELFF

j_call: TRBJ2-7
d_call: TRBD1
clone_size: .
v_call: TRBV27
cdr3_nt: TGTGCCAGCAGTTCCCCGGGACAGAGGGAGCAGTACTTC
cdr3_aa: CASSSPGQREQYF

j_call: TRBJ2-1
d_call: .
clone_size: .
v_call: TRBV7-3
cdr3_nt: TGTGCCAGCAGCCCCGCCGGGGCTTACAATGAGCAGTTCTTC
cdr3_aa: CASSPAGAYNEQFF

j_call: TRBJ2-7
d_call: TRBD2
clone_size: .
v_call: TRBV20-1
cdr3_nt: TGCAGTGCTAGGCGAGGGGAGGGTCCCTACGAGCAGTACTTC
cdr3_aa: CSARRGEGPYEQYF

j_call: TRBJ1-5
d_call: TRBD1
clone_size: many
v_call: TRBV5-4
cdr3_nt: TGTGCCAGCAGCTTAGGGACAGGGGCGCCCCAGCCCCAGCATTTT
cdr3_aa: CASSLGTGAPQPQHF

j_call: TRBJ1-4
d_call: .
clone_size: .
v_call: TRBV5-1
cdr3_nt: TGCGCCAGCAGCATGGACGGCGGTCGGGATGAAAAACTGTTTTTT
cdr3_aa: CASSMDGGRDEKLFF

j_call: TRBJ2-3
d_call: .
clone_size: many
v_call: TRBV7-3
cdr3_nt: TGTGCCAGCAGCCCCCCGAGCTCAGATACGCAGTATTTT
cdr3_aa: CASSPPSSDTQYF

j_call: TRBJ1-1
d_call: .
clone_size: many
v_call: TRBV5-1
cdr3_nt: TGCGCCAGCAGCTCTGGGACGGATGAAGGCACTGAAGCTTTCTTT
cdr3_aa: CASSSGTDEGTEAFF

j_call: TRBJ2-5
d_call: .
clone_size: many
v_call: TRBV7-2
cdr3_nt: TGTGCCAGCAGCTTTCGATTTGGAGAGACCCAGTACTTC
cdr3_aa: CASSFRFGETQYF

j_call: TRBJ1-4
d_call: .
clone_size: many
v_call: TRBV13
cdr3_nt: TGTGCCAGCAGCTTAAAACGGACAACTAATGAAAAACTGTTTTTT
cdr3_aa: CASSLKRTTNEKLFF

j_call: TRBJ2-2
d_call: .
clone_size: many
v_call: TRBV9
cdr3_nt: TGTGCCAGCAGCGTAGAGTCCTTCGGGGAGCTGTTTTTT
cdr3_aa: CASSVESFGELFF

j_call: TRBJ1-1
d_call: .
clone_size: many
v_call: TRBV9
cdr3_nt: TGTGCCAGCAGCGGAGGGATAGGGGGGGCCAGGAACACTGAAGCTTTCTTT
cdr3_aa: CASSGGIGGARNTEAFF

j_call: TRBJ2-2
d_call: .
clone_size: many
v_call: TRBV28
cdr3_nt: TGTGCCAGCAGACGTACAGAAATCGGGAACACCGGGGAGCTGTTTTTT
cdr3_aa: CASRRTEIGNTGELFF

j_call: TRBJ2-7
d_call: .
clone_size: few
v_call: TRBV19
cdr3_nt: TGTGCCAGTAATGCCGGGACGATATCCTACGAGCAGTACTTC
cdr3_aa: CASNAGTISYEQYF

j_call: TRBJ2-5
d_call: .
clone_size: many
v_call: TRBV5-1
cdr3_nt: TGCGCCAGCAGCTTGTTCGCTAACCAAGAGACCCAGTACTTC
cdr3_aa: CASSLFANQETQYF

j_call: TRBJ2-7
d_call: .
clone_size: few
v_call: TRBV6-1
cdr3_nt: TGTGCCAGCAGTGAACGACAGTCCCTCGAGCAGTACTTC
cdr3_aa: CASSERQSLEQYF

j_call: TRBJ2-1
d_call: TRBD2
clone_size: many
v_call: TRBV6-6
cdr3_nt: TGTGCCAGCAGTACCCTTACTAGCGGGGGCTACAATGAGCAGTTCTTC
cdr3_aa: CASSTLTSGGYNEQFF

j_call: TRBJ2-2
d_call: .
clone_size: .
v_call: TRBV24-1
cdr3_nt: TGTGCCACCAGTGACCCATGGCGGACGTCTGCGAACACCGGGGAGCTGTTTTTT
cdr3_aa: CATSDPWRTSANTGELFF

j_call: TRBJ2-5
d_call: TRBD2
clone_size: many
v_call: TRBV5-1
cdr3_nt: TGCGCCAGCAGCTCTGGATTGCTTAGCGGGAGGGCCTTAGAGACCCAGTACTTC
cdr3_aa: CASSSGLLSGRALETQYF

j_call: TRBJ2-5
d_call: .
clone_size: .
v_call: TRBV20-1
cdr3_nt: TGCAGTGCTAGAGATTGGACCTCCCAAGAGACCCAGTACTTC
cdr3_aa: CSARDWTSQETQYF

j_call: TRBJ2-1
d_call: .
clone_size: few
v_call: TRBV12-5
cdr3_nt: TGTGCTAGTGGTTTGGACATGGGTCTACACGAGCAGTTCTTC
cdr3_aa: CASGLDMGLHEQFF

j_call: TRBJ1-2
d_call: TRBD1
clone_size: many
v_call: TRBV12-3/TRBV12-4
cdr3_nt: TGTGCCAGCAGTTTAGCGGGACAGGACTATGGCTACACCTTC
cdr3_aa: CASSLAGQDYGYTF

j_call: TRBJ1-5
d_call: .
clone_size: many
v_call: TRBV6-4
cdr3_nt: TGTGCCAGCAGTGACAGGGTAGGCAATCAGCCCCAGCATTTT
cdr3_aa: CASSDRVGNQPQHF

j_call: TRBJ2-3
d_call: .
clone_size: .
v_call: TRBV20-1
cdr3_nt: TGCAGTGCTCCCCCCCCACTAGCAGGGGTCCCAGATACGCAGTATTTT
cdr3_aa: CSAPPPLAGVPDTQYF

j_call: TRBJ1-1
d_call: .
clone_size: many
v_call: TRBV29-1
cdr3_nt: TGCAGCGTTGTAAGGGGAGGAACTGAAGCTTTCTTT
cdr3_aa: CSVVRGGTEAFF

j_call: TRBJ1-1
d_call: .
clone_size: many
v_call: TRBV18
cdr3_nt: TGTGCCAGCTCCCTCCTGGGGACACCCAACACTGAAGCTTTCTTT
cdr3_aa: CASSLLGTPNTEAFF

j_call: TRBJ1-1
d_call: .
clone_size: many
v_call: TRBV3-1
cdr3_nt: TGTGCCAGCAGCCAGACTAGGGGGGAAGCTTTCTTT
cdr3_aa: CASSQTRGEAFF